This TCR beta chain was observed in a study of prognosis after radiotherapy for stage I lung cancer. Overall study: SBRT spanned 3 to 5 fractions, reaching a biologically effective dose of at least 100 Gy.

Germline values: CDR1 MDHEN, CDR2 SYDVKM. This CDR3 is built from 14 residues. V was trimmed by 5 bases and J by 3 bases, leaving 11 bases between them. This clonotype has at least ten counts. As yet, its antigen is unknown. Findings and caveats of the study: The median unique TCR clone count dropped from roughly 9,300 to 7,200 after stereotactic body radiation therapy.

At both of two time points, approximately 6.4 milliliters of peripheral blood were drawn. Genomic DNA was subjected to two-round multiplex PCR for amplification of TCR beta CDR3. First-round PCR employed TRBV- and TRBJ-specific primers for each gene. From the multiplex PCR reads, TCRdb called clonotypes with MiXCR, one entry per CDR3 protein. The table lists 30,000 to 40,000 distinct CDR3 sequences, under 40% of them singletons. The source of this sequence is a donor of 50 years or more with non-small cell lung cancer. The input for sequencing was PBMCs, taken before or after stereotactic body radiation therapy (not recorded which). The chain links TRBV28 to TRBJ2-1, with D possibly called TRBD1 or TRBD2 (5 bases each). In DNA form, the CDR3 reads TGTGCCAGCAGTAAACAGGACTTCTACAATGAGCAGTTCTTC. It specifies CASSKQDFYNEQFF.